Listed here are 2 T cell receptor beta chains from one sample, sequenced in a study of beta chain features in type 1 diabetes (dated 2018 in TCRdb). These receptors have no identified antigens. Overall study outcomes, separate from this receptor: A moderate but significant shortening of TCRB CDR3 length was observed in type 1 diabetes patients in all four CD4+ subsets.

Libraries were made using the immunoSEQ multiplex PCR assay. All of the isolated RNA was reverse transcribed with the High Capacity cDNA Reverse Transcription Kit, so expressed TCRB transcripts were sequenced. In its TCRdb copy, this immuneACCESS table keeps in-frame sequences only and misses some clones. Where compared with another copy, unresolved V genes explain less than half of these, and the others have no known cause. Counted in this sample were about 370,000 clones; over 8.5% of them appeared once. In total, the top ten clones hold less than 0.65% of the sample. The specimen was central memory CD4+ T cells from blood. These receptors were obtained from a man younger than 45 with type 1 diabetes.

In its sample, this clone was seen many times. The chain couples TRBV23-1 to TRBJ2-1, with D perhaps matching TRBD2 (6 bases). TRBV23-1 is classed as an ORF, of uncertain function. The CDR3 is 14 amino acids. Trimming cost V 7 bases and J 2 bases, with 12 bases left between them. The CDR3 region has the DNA TGCGCCAGCACTGGCCGGGGGACCTACAATGAGCAGTTCTTC. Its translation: CASTGRGTYNEQFF.

The chain's CDR3 is CASSSDPTGGETQYF. As DNA, the CDR3 is TGCGCCAGCAGTTCTGACCCTACAGGGGGAGAGACCCAGTACTTC. The chain employs TRBV10-2 and TRBJ2-5; 8 bases agree with TRBD1. The germline V gene encodes CDR1 WSHSY and CDR2 SAAADI. V lost 5 bases and J lost 4; bases outside the gene matches: 9. This CDR3 region has 15 residues.